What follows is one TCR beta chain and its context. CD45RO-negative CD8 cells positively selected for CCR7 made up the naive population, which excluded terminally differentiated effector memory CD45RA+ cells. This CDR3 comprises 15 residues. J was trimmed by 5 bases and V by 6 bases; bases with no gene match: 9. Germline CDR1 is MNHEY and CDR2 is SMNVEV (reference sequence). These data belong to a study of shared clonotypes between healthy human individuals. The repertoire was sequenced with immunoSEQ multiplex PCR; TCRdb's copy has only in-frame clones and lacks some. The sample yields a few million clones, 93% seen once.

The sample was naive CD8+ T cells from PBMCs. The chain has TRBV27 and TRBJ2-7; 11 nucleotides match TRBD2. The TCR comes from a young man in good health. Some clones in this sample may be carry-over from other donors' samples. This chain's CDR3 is CASSPTSGRNHEQYF. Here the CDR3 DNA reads TGTGCCAGCAGCCCCACTAGCGGGAGAAACCACGAGCAGTACTTC.